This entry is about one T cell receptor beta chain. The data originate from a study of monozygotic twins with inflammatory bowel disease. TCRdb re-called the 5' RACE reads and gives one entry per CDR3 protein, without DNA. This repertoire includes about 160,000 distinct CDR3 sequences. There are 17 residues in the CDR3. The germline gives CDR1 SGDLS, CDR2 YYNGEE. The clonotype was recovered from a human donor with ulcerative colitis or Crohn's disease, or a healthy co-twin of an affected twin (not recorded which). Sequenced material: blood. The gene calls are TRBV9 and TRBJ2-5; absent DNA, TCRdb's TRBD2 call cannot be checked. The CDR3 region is CASSVATSGKLLETQYF.